Listed below are T cell receptor beta chains from one sample, sequenced in a study of molecular identifiers for immune sequencing clone quantification. TCRdb reprocessed the PCR reads via MiXCR and lists one record per CDR3 protein. The table includes over 600,000 distinct CDR3 sequences, nearly 20% detected once. Sample: naive CD8+ T cells from blood, with Jurkat cell RNA spiked in. The source of these receptors is a human donor in good health. Some libraries in this study had Jurkat cell RNA spiked in. Both conserved end residues are part of each CDR3. The D gene is left open where the match is weak. Clone size appears in some rows only: once, few, many, or a class for an expanded clone.

D gene	clone size	V gene	J gene	CDR3 DNA	CDR3 protein
TRBD1	many	TRBV11-2	TRBJ2-1	TGTGCCAGCAGCTTAGTTTGGGGACAGGGGTACAATGAGCAGTTCTTC	CASSLVWGQGYNEQFF
TRBD1	many	TRBV19	TRBJ2-2	TGTGCCAGTAGTATATCCGGGACAGGGAGCACCGGGGAGCTGTTTTTT	CASSISGTGSTGELFF
NA	NA	TRBV7-9	TRBJ2-7	TGTGCCAGCAGCCTACAGGGCTACGGGCAGTACTTC	CASSLQGYGQYF
NA	NA	TRBV11-2	TRBJ1-1	TGTGCCAGCAGAACCGGGACACTCTATGAGGGGAACACTGAAGCTTTCTTT	CASRTGTLYEGNTEAFF
NA	NA	TRBV2	TRBJ2-7	TGTGCCAACAAATACCGGGACTGCTACTTC	CANKYRDCYF
NA	NA	TRBV14	TRBJ2-7	TGTGCCAGCAGCCAAGGGGTAAGCCACGAGCAGTACTTC	CASSQGVSHEQYF
TRBD1	many	TRBV20-1	TRBJ2-7	TGCAGTGCTAGAGATTGGCAGGGGGCGTCCCACGAGCAGTACTTC	CSARDWQGASHEQYF
TRBD2	many	TRBV27	TRBJ2-7	TGTGCCAGCAGTTCCGGCGGGGGGAGCGAGCAGTACTTC	CASSSGGGSEQYF
NA	many	TRBV7-9	TRBJ1-1	TGTGCCAGCAGCCTGGCCTCTGAAGCTTTCTTT	CASSLASEAFF
NA	many	TRBV19	TRBJ1-1	TGTGCCAGTACACCGGGGACGAGGAGTAACACTGAAGCTTTCTTT	CASTPGTRSNTEAFF
TRBD1	many	TRBV5-1	TRBJ2-5	TGCGCCAGCAGCTTGGAATTAGGGGGCCAAATCCAAGAGACCCAGTACTTC	CASSLELGGQIQETQYF
NA	few	TRBV28	TRBJ1-2	TGTGCCAGCAGTCCACCCGAGGTGCGCTATGGCTACACCTTC	CASSPPEVRYGYTF
NA	many	TRBV29-1	TRBJ2-7	TGCAGCGTGGTATCCTACGAGCAGTACTTC	CSVVSYEQYF
NA	many	TRBV2	TRBJ1-1	TGTGCCAGCAGTGTCTCAAGGGGCCACCACGAGAACACTGAAGCTTTCTTT	CASSVSRGHHENTEAFF
NA	few	TRBV19	TRBJ2-2	TGTGCCAGTAGTTGGCTAAACACCGGGGAGCTGTTTTTT	CASSWLNTGELFF
TRBD1	few	TRBV27	TRBJ1-1	TGTGCCAGCAGTAACCCGGCGAGGAGACAGGGGGTTAACACTGAAGCTTTCTTT	CASSNPARRQGVNTEAFF
NA	many	TRBV13	TRBJ2-3	TGTGCCAGCAGCTTAGCGGGGGAATACACAGATACGCAGTATTTT	CASSLAGEYTDTQYF
TRBD2	NA	TRBV12-3/TRBV12-4	TRBJ2-3	TGTGCCAGCACCCCCGCGGGAGGGCCTCCAGATGCGCAGTATTTT	CASTPAGGPPDAQYF
TRBD2	NA	TRBV7-2	TRBJ2-2	TGTGCCAGCAGCCAATGGACTAGCGCCGGGGAGCCGTTTTTT	CASSQWTSAGEPFF
TRBD2	many	TRBV5-1	TRBJ2-3	TGCGCCAGCAGCAAGGGGACTAGCGGTAGCACAGATACGCAGTATTTT	CASSKGTSGSTDTQYF
NA	NA	TRBV7-6	TRBJ1-1	TGTGCCAGCAGCTTAGTTGTCGGGGAGAACACTAAAGCTTTCTTT	CASSLVVGENTKAFF
TRBD1	many	TRBV4-3	TRBJ2-7	TGCGCCAGCAGCCAAGGTCCGGGACAGCCCTACGAGCAGTACTTC	CASSQGPGQPYEQYF
NA	many	TRBV4-3	TRBJ1-5	TGCGCCAGCAGCCAAGAATTCGGAGAAGGATATCAGCCCCAGCATTTT	CASSQEFGEGYQPQHF
NA	NA	TRBV5-1	TRBJ2-1	TGCGCCAGCAGCTTCGGACGAACCAATGAGCAGTTCTTC	CASSFGRTNEQFF
NA	many	TRBV2	TRBJ2-6	TGTGCCAGCAGTGAAGCCGGGACCCTTGCCGGGGCCAACGTCCTGACTTTC	CASSEAGTLAGANVLTF
NA	many	TRBV6-1	TRBJ1-5	TGTGCCAGCAGTCCCGATTGGGGTCAGCCCCAGCATTTT	CASSPDWGQPQHF
NA	many	TRBV5-3	TRBJ1-1	TGTGCCAGCAGCTTGGATTACCAGGGAAACACTGAAGCTTTCTTT	CASSLDYQGNTEAFF
TRBD1	many	TRBV13	TRBJ1-1	TGTGCCAGCAGCCCATTGGACAGGGGGGGGACTGAAGCTTTCTTT	CASSPLDRGGTEAFF
NA	NA	TRBV7-9	TRBJ1-1	TGTGCCAGCAGCCCGAACCGGGACCCTATACCAGAAGCTCTCTTT	CASSPNRDPIPEALF
TRBD1	few	TRBV24-1	TRBJ2-3	TGTGCCACCAGTGATCCGGGGACGGGGACAGGCACAGATACGCAGTATTTT	CATSDPGTGTGTDTQYF
NA	many	TRBV9	TRBJ1-1	TGTGCCAGCAGCGTATCTATGAACACTGAAGCTTTCTTT	CASSVSMNTEAFF
TRBD2	NA	TRBV10-3	TRBJ2-1	TGTGCCATCAGTGATACCGTACTGGCGGGAGTTGGGAATGAGCAGTTCTTC	CAISDTVLAGVGNEQFF
NA	many	TRBV20-1	TRBJ1-1	TGCAGTGCTTCCCAGATGAACACTGAAGCTTTCTTT	CSASQMNTEAFF
NA	NA	TRBV12-3/TRBV12-4	TRBJ1-1	TGTGCCAGCAGTTCCTCCGGGGGGCGGGCTGAAGCTTTCTTT	CASSSSGGRAEAFF
TRBD1	NA	TRBV19	TRBJ1-1	TGTGCCAGTAGTATAGATCTGGGGACAGTCAACACTGAAGCTTTCTTT	CASSIDLGTVNTEAFF
NA	many	TRBV30	TRBJ2-7	TGTGCCTGCGCCACCCGGGACTCTCTATCCTACGAGCAGTACTTC	CACATRDSLSYEQYF
TRBD1	many	TRBV5-4	TRBJ1-1	TGTGCCAGCAGCATCGCCGGGACAGGAATCACTGAAGCTTTCTTT	CASSIAGTGITEAFF
TRBD1	many	TRBV13	TRBJ1-4	TGTGCCAGCAGCCAGGGGGGGGTGGAAGAAAAACTGTTTTTT	CASSQGGVEEKLFF
NA	many	TRBV20-1	TRBJ2-4	TGCAGTGCTAGAGTACCCACCAAAAACATTCAGTACTTC	CSARVPTKNIQYF
TRBD2	many	TRBV12-3/TRBV12-4	TRBJ2-1	TGTGCCAGCAGACCGATACTAGCGGGAGGGCGGGGTGAGCAGTTCTTC	CASRPILAGGRGEQFF
TRBD1	few	TRBV27	TRBJ1-2	TGTGCCAGCAGTTTAGGTGTGGGACAGGGGGCGCCTAACTATGGCTACACCTTC	CASSLGVGQGAPNYGYTF
NA	NA	TRBV12-3/TRBV12-4	TRBJ2-1	TGTGCCAGCAGTCCCAGGGTCATCTCCTACAATGAGCAGTTCTTC	CASSPRVISYNEQFF
TRBD1	NA	TRBV7-8	TRBJ1-1	TGTGCCAGCAGCACCCGGACAGGGGGGGGGGGGTCGGACACTGAAGCTTTCTTT	CASSTRTGGGGSDTEAFF
NA	many	TRBV7-9	TRBJ2-2	TGTGCCAGCAGCTTAAGCCTTCAAACCGGGGAGCTGTTTTTT	CASSLSLQTGELFF
TRBD2	many	TRBV4-3	TRBJ2-5	TGCGCCAGCAGCCACTCCAACCCGGCTAGCGGATTGTACCAAGAGACCCAGTACTTC	CASSHSNPASGLYQETQYF
NA	many	TRBV29-1	TRBJ2-2	TGCAGTTTCGACAGGAACACCGGGGAGCTGTTTTTT	CSFDRNTGELFF
NA	many	TRBV7-9	TRBJ1-1	TGTGCCAGCAGCTTAGGGGGCACGAACACTGAAGCTTTCTTT	CASSLGGTNTEAFF
TRBD2	NA	TRBV24-1	TRBJ2-3	TGTGCCACCAGTGATGGTCAGCGGGAGGGCACAGATACGCAGTATTTT	CATSDGQREGTDTQYF
TRBD1	many	TRBV9	TRBJ2-5	TGTGCCAGCAGCGCCACTTCAGGGGGCTCGGAGACCCAGTACTTC	CASSATSGGSETQYF
NA	NA	TRBV4-3	TRBJ1-2	TGCGCCAGCAGCCAAGGCCTTTACAGGTCCTATGGCTACACCTTC	CASSQGLYRSYGYTF
NA	many	TRBV4-3	TRBJ2-7	TGCGCCAGCAGCCAAGATAGGGGCAGCGTCTACGAGCAGTACTTC	CASSQDRGSVYEQYF
TRBD2	NA	TRBV19	TRBJ2-3	TGTGCCAGTAGGCCCGGGACTAGAGGCACAAATACGCAGTATTTT	CASRPGTRGTNTQYF
NA	many	TRBV2	TRBJ1-2	TGTGCCAGCAGTGAAGAGGCTGGGGCAGCTTATGGCTACACCTTC	CASSEEAGAAYGYTF
NA	many	TRBV29-1	TRBJ1-1	TGCAGCGTTCCGACGAACACTGAAGCTTTCTTT	CSVPTNTEAFF
NA	many	TRBV12-3/TRBV12-4	TRBJ2-2	TGTGCCAGCAGTTTAGCGAATGAGGGAGTGAGGACCGGGGAGCTGTTTTTT	CASSLANEGVRTGELFF
TRBD1	many	TRBV5-1	TRBJ1-5	TGCGCCAGCAGCCCCGGACAGGACAATCAGCCCCAGCATTTT	CASSPGQDNQPQHF
NA	few	TRBV4-1	TRBJ2-7	TGCGCCAGCAGCCAAGATTTAGGGTCCCACGAGCAGTACTTC	CASSQDLGSHEQYF
TRBD2	many	TRBV12-3/TRBV12-4	TRBJ2-5	TGTGCCAGCAGTTTCGGGGGGTTGAAAGAGACCCAGTACTTC	CASSFGGLKETQYF